This T cell receptor beta chain was recovered during a study of T cells after somatic rescue of genetic block. Sequencing used immunoSEQ multiplex PCR; TCRdb keeps in-frame clones, though not all of them. The repertoire consists of around 100,000 clones, with approximately 90% occurring once and the leading ten covering approximately 1.5%. CDR1 LNHDA and CDR2 SQIVND come from the germline V gene (reference sequence). The CDR3 is made up of 14 amino acids. Trimming cost V 4 bases and J 3 bases, with 10 bases left between them. The origin of this receptor is a woman between 18 and 30 years old. This sequence joins TRBV19 and TRBJ1-5, with D perhaps TRBD1 (5 bases). Sequenced material: peripheral blood mononuclear cells (PBMCs). The CDR3 region is CASSTREHNQPQHF. The DNA of the CDR3 is TGTGCCAGTAGTACCAGGGAGCACAATCAGCCCCAGCATTTT.